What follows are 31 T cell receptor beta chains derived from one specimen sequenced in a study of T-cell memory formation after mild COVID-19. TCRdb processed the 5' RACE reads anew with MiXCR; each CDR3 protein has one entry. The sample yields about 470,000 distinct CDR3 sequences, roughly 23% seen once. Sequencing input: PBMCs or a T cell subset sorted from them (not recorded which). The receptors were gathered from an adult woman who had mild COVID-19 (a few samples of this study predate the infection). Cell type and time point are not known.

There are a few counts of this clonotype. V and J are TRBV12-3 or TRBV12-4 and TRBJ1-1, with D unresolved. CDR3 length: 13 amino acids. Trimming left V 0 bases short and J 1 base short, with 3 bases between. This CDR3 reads CASSLAWNTEAFF. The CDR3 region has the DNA TGTGCCAGCAGTTTAGCCTGGAACACTGAAGCTTTCTTT.

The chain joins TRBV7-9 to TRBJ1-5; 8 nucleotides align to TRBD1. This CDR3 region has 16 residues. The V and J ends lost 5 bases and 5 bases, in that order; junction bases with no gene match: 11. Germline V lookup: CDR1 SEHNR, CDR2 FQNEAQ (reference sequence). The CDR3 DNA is TGTGCCAGCAGCCTAGGACAGGGTCAGAATCATCAGCCCCAGCATTTT. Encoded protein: CASSLGQGQNHQPQHF. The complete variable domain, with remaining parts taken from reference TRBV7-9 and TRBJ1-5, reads DTGVSQNPRHKITKRGQNVTFRCDPISEHNRLYWYRQTLGQGPEFLTYFQNEAQLEKSRLLSDRFSAERPKGSFSTLEIQRTEQGDSAMYLCASSLGQGQNHQPQHFGDGTRLSIL.

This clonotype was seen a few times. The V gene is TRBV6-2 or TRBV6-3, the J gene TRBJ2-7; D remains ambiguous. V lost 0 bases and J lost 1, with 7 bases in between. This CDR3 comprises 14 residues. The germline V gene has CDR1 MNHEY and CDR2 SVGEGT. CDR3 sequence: CASSYSATSYEQYF. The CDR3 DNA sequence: TGTGCCAGCAGTTACTCGGCAACTTCCTACGAGCAGTACTTC.

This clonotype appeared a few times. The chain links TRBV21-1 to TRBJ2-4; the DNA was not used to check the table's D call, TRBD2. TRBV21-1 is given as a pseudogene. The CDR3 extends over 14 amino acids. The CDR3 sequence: CASSSSTESNIQYF. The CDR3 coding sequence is TGTGCCAGCAGCAGTTCTACAGAGTCCAACATTCAGTACTTC.

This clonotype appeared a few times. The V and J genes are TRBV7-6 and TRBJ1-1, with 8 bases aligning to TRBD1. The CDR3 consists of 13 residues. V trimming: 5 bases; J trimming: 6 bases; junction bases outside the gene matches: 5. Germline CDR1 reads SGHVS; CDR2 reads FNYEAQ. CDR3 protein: CASSTDRVAEAFF. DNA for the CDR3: TGTGCCAGCAGCACGGACAGGGTTGCTGAAGCTTTCTTT. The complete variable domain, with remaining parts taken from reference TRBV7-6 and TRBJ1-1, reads GAGVSQSPRYKVTKRGQDVALRCDPISGHVSLYWYRQALGQGPEFLTYFNYEAQQDKSGLPNDRFSAERPEGSISTLTIQRTEQRDSAMYRCASSTDRVAEAFFGQGTRLTVV.

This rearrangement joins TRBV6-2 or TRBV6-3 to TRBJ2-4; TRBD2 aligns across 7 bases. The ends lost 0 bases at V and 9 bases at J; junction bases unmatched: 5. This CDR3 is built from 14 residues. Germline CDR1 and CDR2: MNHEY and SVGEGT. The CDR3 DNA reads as TGTGCCAGCAGTTACTCGAAGACGGGAGGCATTCAGTACTTC. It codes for CASSYSKTGGIQYF.

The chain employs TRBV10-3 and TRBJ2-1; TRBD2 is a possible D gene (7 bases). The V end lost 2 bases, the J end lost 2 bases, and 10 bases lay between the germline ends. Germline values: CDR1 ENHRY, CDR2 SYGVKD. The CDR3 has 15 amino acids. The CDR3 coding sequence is TGTGCCATCAGTGAGGGGGGGGCGGCCTACAATGAGCAGTTCTTC. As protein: CAISEGGAAYNEQFF.

CDR3: CASRPLRGGLGEQYF. The DNA of the CDR3 is TGTGCCAGCAGACCGCTTCGCGGGGGGCTGGGGGAGCAGTACTTC. The chain joins TRBV6-1 to TRBJ2-7; 8 nucleotides agree with TRBD2. The J segment lost 7 bases and the V segment lost 6 bases, leaving 14 bases of the junction unmatched. The CDR3 runs to 15 residues. From germline, CDR1 is MNHNS and CDR2 SASEGT.

DNA for the CDR3: TGTGCCAGCAGTTTCCACCCCGGAGCTACCGGGGTCAATGAGCAGTTCTTC. Its translation is CASSFHPGATGVNEQFF. This chain links TRBV27 with TRBJ2-1; tentatively, D is TRBD2 (5 bases). This CDR3 is built from 17 residues. Trimming stripped 3 bases from V and 6 bases from J, with 21 bases between. Germline loops: CDR1 MNHEY, CDR2 SMNVEV (reference sequence).

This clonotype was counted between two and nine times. CDR3 in DNA: TGTGCCAGTAGTATAGCCCCAGGGCTAAACACTGAAGCTTTCTTT. Its translation is CASSIAPGLNTEAFF. The chain links TRBV19 to TRBJ1-1; D might be TRBD1 (5 bases). Germline CDR1 reads LNHDA; CDR2 reads SQIVND (reference sequence). V was pared by 1 base and J by 2 bases, with 11 bases between. CDR3 length equals 15 residues.

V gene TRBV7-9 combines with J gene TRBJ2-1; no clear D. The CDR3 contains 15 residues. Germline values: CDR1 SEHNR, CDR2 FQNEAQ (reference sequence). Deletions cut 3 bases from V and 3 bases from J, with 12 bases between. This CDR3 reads CASSFPPADYNEQFF. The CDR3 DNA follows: TGTGCCAGCAGCTTTCCCCCGGCGGACTACAATGAGCAGTTCTTC.

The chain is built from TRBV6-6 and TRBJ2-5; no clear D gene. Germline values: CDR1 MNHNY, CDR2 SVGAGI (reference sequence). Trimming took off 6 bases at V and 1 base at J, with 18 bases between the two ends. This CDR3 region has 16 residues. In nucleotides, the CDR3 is TGTGCCAGCAGCCAATCGTCGGCCCGGCTCCAAGAGACCCAGTACTTC. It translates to CASSQSSARLQETQYF.

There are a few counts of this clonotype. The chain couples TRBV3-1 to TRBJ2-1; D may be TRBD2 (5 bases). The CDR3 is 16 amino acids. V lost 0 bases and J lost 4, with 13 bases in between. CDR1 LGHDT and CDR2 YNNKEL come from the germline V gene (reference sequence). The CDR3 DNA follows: TGTGCCAGCAGCCAAGAACTAGTCCCCCCTTACAATGAGCAGTTCTTC. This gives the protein CASSQELVPPYNEQFF.

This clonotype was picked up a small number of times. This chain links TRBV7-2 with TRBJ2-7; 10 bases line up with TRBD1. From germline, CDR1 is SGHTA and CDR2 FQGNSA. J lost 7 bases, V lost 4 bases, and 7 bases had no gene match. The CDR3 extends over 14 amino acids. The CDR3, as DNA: TGTGCCAGCAGCTCTGGGACAGGGGTCGGTGAGCAGTACTTC. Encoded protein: CASSSGTGVGEQYF.

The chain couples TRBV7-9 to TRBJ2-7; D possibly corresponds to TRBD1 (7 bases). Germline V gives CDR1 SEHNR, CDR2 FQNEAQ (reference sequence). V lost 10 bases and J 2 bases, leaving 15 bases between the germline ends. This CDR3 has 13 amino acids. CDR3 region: CATSQGGTYEQYF. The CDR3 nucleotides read TGTGCCACCTCCCAGGGGGGAACCTACGAGCAGTACTTC.

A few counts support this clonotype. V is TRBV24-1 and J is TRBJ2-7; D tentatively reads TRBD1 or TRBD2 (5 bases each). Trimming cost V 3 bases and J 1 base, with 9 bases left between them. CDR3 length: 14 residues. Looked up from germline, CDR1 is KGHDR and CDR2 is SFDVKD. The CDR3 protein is CATSDRDGSYEQYF. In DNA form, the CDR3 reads TGTGCCACCAGTGATCGGGACGGATCCTACGAGCAGTACTTC.

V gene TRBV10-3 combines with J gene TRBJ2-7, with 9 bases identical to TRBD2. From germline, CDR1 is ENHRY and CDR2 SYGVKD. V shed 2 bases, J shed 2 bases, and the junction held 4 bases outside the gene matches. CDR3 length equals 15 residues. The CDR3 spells CAISEGVAGAYEQYF. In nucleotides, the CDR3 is TGTGCCATCAGTGAGGGGGTAGCGGGAGCCTACGAGCAGTACTTC.

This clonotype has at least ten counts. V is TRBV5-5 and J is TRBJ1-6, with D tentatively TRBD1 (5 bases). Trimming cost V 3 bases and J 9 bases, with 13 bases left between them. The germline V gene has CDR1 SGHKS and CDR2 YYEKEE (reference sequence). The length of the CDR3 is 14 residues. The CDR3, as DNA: TGTGCCAGCAGCTCCCCGGACACGCGTTCACCCCTCCACTTT. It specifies CASSSPDTRSPLHF. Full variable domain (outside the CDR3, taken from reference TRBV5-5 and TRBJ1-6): DAGVTQSPTHLIKTRGQQVTLRCSPISGHKSVSWYQQVLGQGPQFIFQYYEKEERGRGNFPDRFSARQFPNYSSELNVNALLLGDSALYLCASSSPDTRSPLHFGNGTRLTVT.

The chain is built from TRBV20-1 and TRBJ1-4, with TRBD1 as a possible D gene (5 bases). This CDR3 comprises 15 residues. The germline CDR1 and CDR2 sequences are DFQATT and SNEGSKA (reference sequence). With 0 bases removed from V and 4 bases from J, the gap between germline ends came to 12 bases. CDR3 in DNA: TGCAGTGCTAGAGATCTAGCAGGGTTTAATGAAAAACTGTTTTTT. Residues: CSARDLAGFNEKLFF.

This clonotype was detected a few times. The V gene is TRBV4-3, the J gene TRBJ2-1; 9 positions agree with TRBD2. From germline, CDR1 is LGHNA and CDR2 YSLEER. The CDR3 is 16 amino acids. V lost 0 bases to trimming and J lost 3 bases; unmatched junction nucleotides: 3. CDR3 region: CASSQDLTSGYNEQFF. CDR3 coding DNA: TGCGCCAGCAGCCAAGATTTGACTAGCGGCTACAATGAGCAGTTCTTC.

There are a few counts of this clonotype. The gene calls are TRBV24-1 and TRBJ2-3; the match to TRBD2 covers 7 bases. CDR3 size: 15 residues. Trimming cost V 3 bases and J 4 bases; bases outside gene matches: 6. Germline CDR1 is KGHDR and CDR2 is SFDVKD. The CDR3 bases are TGTGCCACCAGTGATCCTGCGGGAGACGCAGATACGCAGTATTTT. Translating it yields CATSDPAGDADTQYF.

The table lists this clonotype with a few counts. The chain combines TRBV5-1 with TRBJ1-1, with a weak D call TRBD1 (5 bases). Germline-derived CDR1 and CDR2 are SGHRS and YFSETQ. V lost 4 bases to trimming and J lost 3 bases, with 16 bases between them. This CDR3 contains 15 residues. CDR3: CASSLGGVGDTEAFF. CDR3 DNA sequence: TGCGCCAGCAGCCTGGGGGGTGTTGGTGACACTGAAGCTTTCTTT.

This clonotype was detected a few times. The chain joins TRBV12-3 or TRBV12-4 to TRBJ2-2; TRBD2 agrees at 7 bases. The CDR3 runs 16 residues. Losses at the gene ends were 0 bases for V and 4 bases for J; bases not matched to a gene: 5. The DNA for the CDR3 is TGTGCCAGCAGTTTAGCTGCCCAGCGGGGCACCGGGGAGCTGTTTTTT. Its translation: CASSLAAQRGTGELFF.

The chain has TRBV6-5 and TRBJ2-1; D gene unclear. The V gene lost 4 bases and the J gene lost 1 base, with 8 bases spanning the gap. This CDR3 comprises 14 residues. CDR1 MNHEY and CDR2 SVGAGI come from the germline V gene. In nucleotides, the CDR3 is TGTGCCAGCAGTTTTTTGGAGTCCTACAATGAGCAGTTCTTC. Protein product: CASSFLESYNEQFF.

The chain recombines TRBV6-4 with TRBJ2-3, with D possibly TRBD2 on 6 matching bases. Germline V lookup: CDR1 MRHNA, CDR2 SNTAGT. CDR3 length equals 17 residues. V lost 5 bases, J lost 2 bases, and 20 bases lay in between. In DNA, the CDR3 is TGTGCCAGCAGTCTGCGGGGCTACCCAGGAATCACAGATACGCAGTATTTT. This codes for CASSLRGYPGITDTQYF.

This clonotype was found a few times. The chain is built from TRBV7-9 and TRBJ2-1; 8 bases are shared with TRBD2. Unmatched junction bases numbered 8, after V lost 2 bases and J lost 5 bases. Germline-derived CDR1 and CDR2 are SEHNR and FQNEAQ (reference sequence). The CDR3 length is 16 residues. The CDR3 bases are TGTGCCAGCAGCTTAATTGTCGGGGGGGCAAACAATGAGCAGTTCTTC. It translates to CASSLIVGGANNEQFF.

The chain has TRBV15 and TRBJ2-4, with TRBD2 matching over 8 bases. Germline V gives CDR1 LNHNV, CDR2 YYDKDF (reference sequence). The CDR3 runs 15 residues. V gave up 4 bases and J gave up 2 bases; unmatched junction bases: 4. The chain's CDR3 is CATSTGRGSKNIQYF. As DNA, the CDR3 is TGTGCCACCAGCACCGGGAGGGGGTCCAAAAACATTCAGTACTTC.

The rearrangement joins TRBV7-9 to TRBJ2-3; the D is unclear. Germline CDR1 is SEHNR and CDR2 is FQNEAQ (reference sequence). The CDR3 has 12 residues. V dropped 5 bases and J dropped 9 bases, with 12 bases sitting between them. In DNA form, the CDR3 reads TGTGCCAGCAGCCCGTCCCGCCCCACGCAGTATTTT. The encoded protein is CASSPSRPTQYF.

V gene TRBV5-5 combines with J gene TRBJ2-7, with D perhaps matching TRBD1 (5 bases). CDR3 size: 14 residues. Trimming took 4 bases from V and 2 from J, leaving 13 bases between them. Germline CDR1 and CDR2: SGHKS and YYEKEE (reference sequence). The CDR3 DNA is TGTGCCAGCAGCCGCCCAGGGTCCCCCTACGAGCAGTACTTC. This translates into CASSRPGSPYEQYF.

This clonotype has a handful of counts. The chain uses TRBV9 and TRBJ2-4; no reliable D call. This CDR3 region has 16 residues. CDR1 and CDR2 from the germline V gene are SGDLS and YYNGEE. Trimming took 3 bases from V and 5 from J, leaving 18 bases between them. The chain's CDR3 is CASSGPSAIDENIQYF. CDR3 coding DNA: TGTGCCAGCAGCGGCCCTTCTGCGATCGATGAAAACATTCAGTACTTC.

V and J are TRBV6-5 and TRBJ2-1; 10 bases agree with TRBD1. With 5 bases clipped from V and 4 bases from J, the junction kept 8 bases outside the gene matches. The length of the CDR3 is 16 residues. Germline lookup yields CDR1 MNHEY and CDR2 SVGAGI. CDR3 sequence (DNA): TGTGCCAGCAGTCAACGACAGGGGGCGAGGTACAATGAGCAGTTCTTC. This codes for CASSQRQGARYNEQFF.